Listed below are T cell receptor beta chains from one sample, sequenced in a study of cytomegalovirus exposure and HLA in healthy donors. Clones were read by immunoSEQ multiplex PCR, and TCRdb kept only the in-frame ones, dropping some. The profile covers around 120,000 clones, with about 83% appearing a single time and around 3.5% taken by the ten largest. The sequencing input was PBMCs. These receptors all come from a man aged 30 to 45 in good health and CMV-seronegative. CDR3s include the opening cysteine and the closing phenylalanine or tryptophan. The D gene is left open where the match is weak. Clone size is given for some rows only: seen once, a few or many times, or a class if the clone is expanded.

TRBJ2-5 . TRBV29-1 once CSVTSGVETQYF TGCAGCGTCACCTCGGGGGTCGAGACCCAGTACTTC
TRBJ2-1 TRBD2 TRBV28 . CASRLGLAGGGRHNEQFF TGTGCCAGCAGACTTGGACTAGCGGGGGGTGGGAGACACAATGAGCAGTTCTTC
TRBJ2-7 . TRBV5-1 . CASSSPQGASDYSYEQYF TGCGCCAGCAGCTCCCCCCAAGGGGCTAGCGACTACTCCTACGAGCAGTACTTC
TRBJ1-1 . TRBV10-3 once CAIKGGEGPNTEAFF TGTGCCATCAAGGGGGGGGAGGGACCGAACACTGAAGCTTTCTTT
TRBJ1-4 . TRBV2 once CASSEGGLSEKLFF TGTGCCAGCAGTGAAGGGGGGCTGAGTGAAAAACTGTTTTTT
TRBJ1-1 TRBD1 TRBV28 . CASSLGTGIEAFF TGTGCCAGCAGTTTGGGGACAGGCATTGAAGCTTTCTTT
TRBJ1-4 TRBD1 TRBV18 . CASSPPGQGEKLFF TGTGCCAGCTCACCACCGGGACAGGGTGAAAAACTGTTTTTT
TRBJ2-1 TRBD1 TRBV6-1 . CASPGQGSYNEQFF TGTGCCAGCCCGGGACAGGGTTCCTACAATGAGCAGTTCTTC
TRBJ2-1 TRBD2 TRBV7-9 . CASSPIVGRLYNEQFF TGTGCCAGCAGCCCTATTGTCGGGAGGCTCTACAATGAGCAGTTCTTC
TRBJ1-2 TRBD1 TRBV29-1 . CSVVRGQGPNYGYTF TGCAGCGTTGTTCGGGGACAGGGGCCTAACTATGGCTACACCTTC
TRBJ2-7 . TRBV28 . CASSSQSYEQYF TGTGCCAGCAGTTCCCAGTCCTACGAGCAGTACTTC
TRBJ2-1 . TRBV5-4 . CASSSEGHPYNEQFF TGTGCCAGCAGCTCGGAGGGTCACCCCTACAATGAGCAGTTCTTC
TRBJ1-1 . TRBV7-9 once CASSSQDTILNTEAFF TGTGCCAGCAGCTCGCAGGACACCATCTTGAACACTGAAGCTTTCTTT
TRBJ2-5 TRBD2 TRBV27 . CASSLRLAGQETQYF TGTGCCAGCAGTTTGAGACTAGCGGGGCAAGAGACCCAGTACTTC
TRBJ2-3 . TRBV13 . CASSPFTDTQYF TGTGCCAGCAGCCCCTTCACAGATACGCAGTATTTT
TRBJ2-1 TRBD1 TRBV5-1 once CASSKDRVYNEQFF TGCGCCAGCAGCAAGGACAGGGTCTACAATGAGCAGTTCTTC
TRBJ1-1 . TRBV4-2 . CASSQDLAGDTEAFF TGTGCCAGCAGCCAAGATCTAGCAGGGGACACTGAAGCTTTCTTT
TRBJ1-1 TRBD1 TRBV28 . CASSSTGGKGAFF TGTGCCAGCAGTTCGACAGGGGGCAAGGGGGCTTTCTTT
TRBJ1-5 . TRBV5-5 once CASSLASYGAQHF TGTGCCAGCAGCTTGGCCAGCTATGGAGCCCAGCATTTT
TRBJ1-1 . TRBV19 . CASSIGGDTEAFF TGTGCCAGTAGTATAGGAGGCGACACTGAAGCTTTCTTT
TRBJ1-1 . TRBV27 . CASSLQVNTEAFF TGTGCCAGCAGTTTACAGGTGAACACTGAAGCTTTCTTT
TRBJ2-7 TRBD1 TRBV30 . CAWTLGQSYEQYF TGTGCCTGGACCCTGGGACAGTCATACGAGCAGTACTTC